This TCR beta chain was obtained from a study of cytomegalovirus exposure and HLA in healthy donors. As for the study in general: Researchers previously reported finding 90 million to 120 million unique TCR beta sequences from about 170 million T cells. Out of 398 genotyped donors, 81% belonged to the Caucasian-associated ancestry cluster.

Trimming removed 7 bases at V and 0 bases at J, with 11 bases between. Germline CDR1 SGDLS, CDR2 YYNGEE. This CDR3 spans 14 amino acids. Study-level points and caveats: The study listed 150 to 200 cytomegalovirus-associated TCR beta chains.

The PCR was carried out with 60 Vbeta primers and 13 Jbeta primers. Profiling relied on immunoSEQ multiplex PCR, and the TCRdb table lists in-frame clones only, not all of them. The table has 150,000 or so clones, 73% seen once. In the case of this clone: Its matching antigen is unknown.

The chain couples TRBV9 to TRBJ2-1; D gene uncertain. The TCR originated in a woman under 30 in good health and CMV-seronegative. The sample consisted of PBMCs. CDR3 residues: CASSKQSSYNEQFF. CDR3 in DNA: TGTGCCAGCTCTAAACAGAGCTCCTACAATGAGCAGTTCTTC.